These T cell receptor beta chains were read from a single sample in a study of OX40 agonist ivuxolimab in advanced cancers. Here immunoSEQ multiplex PCR was the method, and the copy in TCRdb shows in-frame clones only, minus some. The sample carries 65,000 to 90,000 clones, about 89% recorded once. The source material was CD4+ or CD8+ T cells sorted from blood, sampled in a trial of the OX40 agonist ivuxolimab. These receptors were obtained from an adult with an advanced solid tumor such as melanoma, head and neck, liver or kidney cancer. CDR3s include the opening cysteine and the closing phenylalanine or tryptophan. Each record gives: V gene, D gene, clone size, J gene, CDR3 protein, CDR3 DNA. A D gene is named only where the DNA matches it firmly. Part of the rows lack a size; the others show once, few, many or a class for expanded clones.

V gene: TRBV9; D gene: TRBD2; clone size: .; J gene: TRBJ2-7; CDR3 protein: CTSSVAATSVVGEQYF; CDR3 DNA: TGTACCAGCAGCGTGGCCGCGACTAGCGTTGTAGGCGAGCAGTACTTC
V gene: TRBV4-1; D gene: TRBD1; clone size: .; J gene: TRBJ2-5; CDR3 protein: CASRGDRETQYF; CDR3 DNA: TGCGCCAGCCGCGGGGACAGGGAGACCCAGTACTTC
V gene: TRBV15; D gene: .; clone size: .; J gene: TRBJ2-7; CDR3 protein: CATSREVSSYEQYF; CDR3 DNA: TGTGCCACCAGCAGAGAGGTTAGCTCCTACGAGCAGTACTTC
V gene: TRBV7-8; D gene: .; clone size: .; J gene: TRBJ1-1; CDR3 protein: CASREAGAEAFF; CDR3 DNA: TGTGCCAGCAGAGAGGCGGGAGCTGAAGCTTTCTTT
V gene: TRBV13; D gene: .; clone size: .; J gene: TRBJ1-1; CDR3 protein: CASSPGGGSEAFF; CDR3 DNA: TGTGCCAGCAGCCCCGGTGGAGGTTCTGAAGCTTTCTTT
V gene: TRBV5-5; D gene: TRBD1; clone size: .; J gene: TRBJ2-1; CDR3 protein: CASSLTGTDYNEQFF; CDR3 DNA: TGTGCCAGCAGCTTAACCGGGACAGACTACAATGAGCAGTTCTTC
V gene: TRBV28; D gene: .; clone size: .; J gene: TRBJ1-6; CDR3 protein: CASRALDSYNSPLHF; CDR3 DNA: TGTGCCAGCAGGGCCCTGGACAGTTATAATTCACCCCTCCACTTT
V gene: TRBV9; D gene: TRBD1; clone size: .; J gene: TRBJ2-7; CDR3 protein: CASSVGGQGNEQYF; CDR3 DNA: TGTGCCAGCAGCGTAGGGGGACAGGGGAACGAGCAGTACTTC
V gene: TRBV19; D gene: .; clone size: .; J gene: TRBJ2-2; CDR3 protein: CASSIATGLNTGELFF; CDR3 DNA: TGTGCCAGTAGTATAGCGACAGGACTGAACACCGGGGAGCTGTTTTTT
V gene: TRBV9; D gene: TRBD1; clone size: few; J gene: TRBJ1-5; CDR3 protein: CASSAPGQDHQPQHF; CDR3 DNA: TGTGCCAGCAGCGCTCCGGGACAGGATCATCAGCCCCAGCATTTT
V gene: TRBV28; D gene: TRBD1; clone size: .; J gene: TRBJ1-2; CDR3 protein: CASSSAGQGGANYGYTF; CDR3 DNA: TGTGCCAGCAGCTCCGCCGGACAGGGGGGAGCTAACTATGGCTACACCTTC
V gene: TRBV7-9; D gene: TRBD1; clone size: .; J gene: TRBJ1-5; CDR3 protein: CASSPITTGGHQPQHF; CDR3 DNA: TGTGCCAGCAGCCCCATAACGACAGGGGGCCATCAGCCCCAGCATTTT
V gene: TRBV6-5; D gene: TRBD1; clone size: .; J gene: TRBJ2-2; CDR3 protein: CASSYRTGTSTGELFF; CDR3 DNA: TGTGCCAGCAGTTACCGGACAGGGACGAGCACCGGGGAGCTGTTTTTT
V gene: TRBV27; D gene: .; clone size: .; J gene: TRBJ2-3; CDR3 protein: CASSFRGADTQYF; CDR3 DNA: TGTGCCAGCAGTTTCAGGGGAGCAGATACGCAGTATTTT
V gene: TRBV18; D gene: .; clone size: .; J gene: TRBJ2-2; CDR3 protein: CASSPIASGAANTGELFF; CDR3 DNA: TGTGCCAGCTCACCAATCGCTTCGGGCGCCGCGAACACCGGGGAGCTGTTTTTT
V gene: TRBV6-1; D gene: .; clone size: .; J gene: TRBJ2-7; CDR3 protein: CASGKDSSYEQYF; CDR3 DNA: TGTGCCAGCGGAAAAGACAGCTCCTACGAGCAGTACTTC
V gene: TRBV27; D gene: TRBD2; clone size: .; J gene: TRBJ2-3; CDR3 protein: CASSFELAGGRPSTDTQYF; CDR3 DNA: TGTGCCAGCAGTTTTGAACTAGCGGGAGGGCGCCCTAGCACAGATACGCAGTATTTT
V gene: TRBV2; D gene: .; clone size: .; J gene: TRBJ2-1; CDR3 protein: CASSEQGLGEQFF; CDR3 DNA: TGTGCCAGCAGTGAGCAAGGACTGGGTGAGCAGTTCTTC
V gene: TRBV2; D gene: .; clone size: .; J gene: TRBJ2-5; CDR3 protein: CASSKKETQYF; CDR3 DNA: TGTGCCAGCAGTAAAAAAGAGACCCAGTACTTC
V gene: TRBV2; D gene: .; clone size: .; J gene: TRBJ2-1; CDR3 protein: CASSLARGHNEQFF; CDR3 DNA: TGTGCCAGCAGTTTGGCACGAGGGCACAATGAGCAGTTCTTC
V gene: TRBV10-1; D gene: .; clone size: few; J gene: TRBJ2-7; CDR3 protein: CASTSGWQYF; CDR3 DNA: TGCGCCAGCACCTCGGGGTGGCAGTACTTC
V gene: TRBV5-4; D gene: .; clone size: .; J gene: TRBJ2-2; CDR3 protein: CASSLERNTGELFF; CDR3 DNA: TGTGCCAGCAGCTTGGAGCGGAACACCGGGGAGCTGTTTTTT
V gene: TRBV30; D gene: .; clone size: .; J gene: TRBJ1-1; CDR3 protein: CAFWGGFRNTEAFF; CDR3 DNA: TGTGCCTTTTGGGGGGGGTTTAGGAACACTGAAGCTTTCTTT
V gene: TRBV2; D gene: .; clone size: .; J gene: TRBJ1-6; CDR3 protein: CASSRDYNSPLHF; CDR3 DNA: TGTGCCAGCAGTAGGGACTATAATTCACCCCTCCACTTT
V gene: TRBV14; D gene: .; clone size: few; J gene: TRBJ1-1; CDR3 protein: CASSARGFAEAFF; CDR3 DNA: TGTGCCAGCAGCGCCCGGGGTTTCGCTGAAGCTTTCTTT
V gene: TRBV9; D gene: TRBD1; clone size: .; J gene: TRBJ2-1; CDR3 protein: CASSDPGTGRLNEQFF; CDR3 DNA: TGTGCCAGCAGCGACCCCGGGACAGGGCGTCTCAATGAGCAGTTCTTC
V gene: TRBV30; D gene: .; clone size: few; J gene: TRBJ1-6; CDR3 protein: CAWSADNSPLHF; CDR3 DNA: TGTGCCTGGTCCGCGGACAATTCACCCCTCCACTTT
V gene: TRBV10-3; D gene: TRBD1; clone size: .; J gene: TRBJ2-2; CDR3 protein: CAIRGTDPNTGELFF; CDR3 DNA: TGTGCCATCAGGGGGACAGATCCGAACACCGGGGAGCTGTTTTTT
V gene: TRBV9; D gene: TRBD1; clone size: few; J gene: TRBJ1-1; CDR3 protein: CASSPRGRGVNTEAFF; CDR3 DNA: TGTGCCAGCAGCCCCAGGGGGCGGGGGGTAAACACTGAAGCTTTCTTT
V gene: TRBV19; D gene: .; clone size: .; J gene: TRBJ2-5; CDR3 protein: CATNSGEKTQYF; CDR3 DNA: TGTGCCACTAATAGCGGAGAAAAGACCCAGTACTTC
V gene: TRBV28; D gene: TRBD1; clone size: few; J gene: TRBJ1-2; CDR3 protein: CASSFGTGGYYGYTF; CDR3 DNA: TGTGCCAGCAGTTTTGGGACAGGGGGCTACTATGGCTACACCTTC
V gene: TRBV9; D gene: .; clone size: .; J gene: TRBJ1-1; CDR3 protein: CASSVFVGRPAFF; CDR3 DNA: TGTGCCAGCAGCGTATTTGTGGGACGTCCAGCTTTCTTT
V gene: TRBV29-1; D gene: .; clone size: .; J gene: TRBJ1-1; CDR3 protein: CSVGRQNTEAFF; CDR3 DNA: TGCAGCGTAGGGCGGCAGAACACTGAAGCTTTCTTT
V gene: TRBV4-1; D gene: TRBD1; clone size: once; J gene: TRBJ1-3; CDR3 protein: CASSRSGQEGNTIYF; CDR3 DNA: TGCGCCAGCAGCCGCTCCGGACAGGAAGGAAACACCATATATTTT
V gene: TRBV5-4; D gene: .; clone size: once; J gene: TRBJ2-2; CDR3 protein: CASSLQQKNTGELFF; CDR3 DNA: TGTGCCAGCAGCTTGCAACAGAAGAACACCGGGGAGCTGTTTTTT
V gene: TRBV18; D gene: TRBD1; clone size: .; J gene: TRBJ1-5; CDR3 protein: CASSPSGGNQPQHF; CDR3 DNA: TGTGCCAGCTCACCATCAGGGGGTAATCAGCCCCAGCATTTT
V gene: TRBV18; D gene: TRBD1; clone size: .; J gene: TRBJ1-4; CDR3 protein: CASSPRDSVEKLFF; CDR3 DNA: TGTGCCAGCTCACCCCGGGACAGTGTTGAAAAACTGTTTTTT
V gene: TRBV6-5; D gene: .; clone size: .; J gene: TRBJ1-2; CDR3 protein: CASSERTAYGYTF; CDR3 DNA: TGTGCCAGCAGTGAACGGACCGCTTATGGCTACACCTTC
V gene: TRBV6-1; D gene: .; clone size: .; J gene: TRBJ1-2; CDR3 protein: CASSEWSQGYGYTF; CDR3 DNA: TGTGCCAGCAGTGAATGGAGTCAGGGCTATGGCTACACCTTC